These 27 T cell receptor beta chains share one sample of origin, sequenced in a study of T cell responses to AZD1222 COVID-19 vaccine. Method: immunoSEQ multiplex PCR; TCRdb's copy keeps in-frame clones and lacks some. The sample includes fewer than 250,000 clones, about 92% of them seen just once. This sample comprised peripheral blood, obtained on day 0 of MenACWY control vaccination. The receptors come from an adult in good health.

The rearrangement links TRBV7-2 to TRBJ1-6; D not certain. Trimming removed 5 bases from V and 10 bases from J, with 12 bases in between. The germline V gene has CDR1 SGHTA and CDR2 FQGNSA. CDR3 length: 13 residues. CDR3 residues: CASSLGWASPLHF. CDR3 coding DNA: TGTGCCAGCAGCCTCGGGTGGGCGTCACCCCTCCACTTT.

The chain employs TRBV19 and TRBJ1-2; 8 bases map to TRBD1. This CDR3 is 13 amino acids long. The J segment lost 1 base and the V segment lost 10 bases, leaving 5 bases of the junction unmatched. Germline V gives CDR1 LNHDA, CDR2 SQIVND (reference sequence). This CDR3 is CATRTGLNYGYTF. DNA for the CDR3: TGTGCCACGAGGACAGGGCTTAACTATGGCTACACCTTC.

This chain joins TRBV5-4 and TRBJ1-2, with a possible D match to TRBD1 (6 bases). The CDR3 runs to 17 residues. Germline V gives CDR1 SGHNT, CDR2 YYREEE (reference sequence). V was clipped by 4 bases and J by 0 bases, with 19 bases between them. DNA of the CDR3: TGTGCCAGCAGCCGGACGGGCGGGGGGCCAGCTAACTATGGCTACACCTTC. The encoded protein is CASSRTGGGPANYGYTF.

The chain couples TRBV28 to TRBJ2-7, with D perhaps assigned TRBD1 or TRBD2 (5 bases each). Trimming pared 8 bases from V and 1 base from J, leaving 9 bases between. This CDR3 comprises 12 residues. CDR1 is MDHEN, CDR2 SYDVKM, per germline. CDR3 sequence reads: CASGGLSYEQYF. CDR3 DNA sequence: TGTGCCAGCGGGGGTCTTTCCTACGAGCAGTACTTC.

The genes are TRBV29-1 and TRBJ2-7, with 10 bases identical to TRBD2. This CDR3 has 14 amino acids. CDR1 is SQVTM and CDR2 is ANQGSEA in the germline V gene. J was trimmed by 4 bases and V by 1 base; bases with no gene match: 4. The CDR3 reads CSVEASGGRYEQYF. CDR3 coding DNA: TGCAGCGTTGAAGCTAGCGGGGGCCGTTACGAGCAGTACTTC.

The rearrangement links TRBV18 to TRBJ2-1, with a weak D call TRBD1 (6 bases). The V gene lost 3 bases and the J gene lost 7 bases, with 13 bases spanning the gap. The CDR3 has 14 residues. CDR1 and CDR2 from the germline V gene are KGHSH and LQKENI. CDR3 amino acids: CASSPPQGRNEQFF. The DNA for the CDR3 is TGTGCCAGCTCACCTCCGCAGGGGCGAAATGAGCAGTTCTTC.

The gene calls are TRBV6-2 or TRBV6-3 and TRBJ1-1; 10 nucleotides agree with TRBD1. From germline, CDR1 is MNHEY and CDR2 SVGEGT. J lost 4 bases, V lost 6 bases, and 8 bases had no gene match. The CDR3 contains 15 residues. The CDR3 DNA follows: TGTGCCAGCAGCGGCCGGGACAGGGGAATCACTGAAGCTTTCTTT. Encoded protein: CASSGRDRGITEAFF.

The chain recombines TRBV19 with TRBJ2-3, with D possibly TRBD1 on 6 matching bases. The CDR3 covers 13 residues. V was cut by 7 bases and J by 2 bases, with 10 bases left in between. The germline V gene has CDR1 LNHDA and CDR2 SQIVND (reference sequence). The CDR3, as DNA: TGTGCCAGTAACAGGGATTACACAGATACGCAGTATTTT. Amino acids: CASNRDYTDTQYF. The variable domain in full, with the rest retrieved from reference TRBV19 and TRBJ2-3, is DGGITQSPKYLFRKEGQNVTLSCEQNLNHDAMYWYRQDPGQGLRLIYYSQIVNDFQKGDIAEGYSVSREKKESFPLTVTSAQKNPTAFYLCASNRDYTDTQYFGPGTRLTVL.

This clone was detected only once. The chain has TRBV5-5 and TRBJ2-2; TRBD1 might be the D (6 bases). Trimming left V 3 bases short and J 8 bases short, with 11 bases between. The CDR3 length is 13 residues. CDR1 and CDR2 (germline): SGHKS, YYEKEE (reference sequence). The CDR3: CASSWADRGELFF. The DNA of the CDR3 is TGTGCCAGCAGCTGGGCCGACAGGGGGGAGCTGTTTTTT.

The gene calls are TRBV23-1 and TRBJ2-7; 9 positions match TRBD1. TRBV23-1 is sorted into the ORF group, with uncertain function. This CDR3 has 18 amino acids. Trimming removed 0 bases from V and 3 bases from J; junction bases left unmatched: 12. The CDR3 DNA reads as TGCGCCAGCAGTCAATCTTTAGTTGGGACAGGGACCAGCTACGAGCAGTACTTC. Its translation is CASSQSLVGTGTSYEQYF.

The genes are TRBV19 and TRBJ2-2; a possible D gene is TRBD1 (6 bases). Trimming took off 6 bases at V and 1 base at J, with 12 bases between the two ends. The length of the CDR3 is 15 residues. Looked up from germline, CDR1 is LNHDA and CDR2 is SQIVND (reference sequence). CDR3 DNA: TGTGCCAGTAGACGCTCGACAGGGAACACCGGGGAGCTGTTTTTT. This codes for CASRRSTGNTGELFF. Combining the CDR3 with reference TRBV19 and TRBJ2-2 gives the whole variable domain DGGITQSPKYLFRKEGQNVTLSCEQNLNHDAMYWYRQDPGQGLRLIYYSQIVNDFQKGDIAEGYSVSREKKESFPLTVTSAQKNPTAFYLCASRRSTGNTGELFFGEGSRLTVL.

This rearrangement joins TRBV28 to TRBJ2-7; no definite D call. The CDR3 runs 14 residues. The V end lost 3 bases, the J end lost 1 base, and 10 bases lay between the germline ends. The V gene's germline CDR1 is MDHEN and CDR2 SYDVKM. The chain's CDR3 is CASSFWALSYEQYF. The CDR3 DNA reads TGTGCCAGCAGTTTCTGGGCTTTATCCTACGAGCAGTACTTC.

The chain uses TRBV5-1 and TRBJ2-4, with D possibly being TRBD1 or TRBD2 (5 bases each). Trimming stripped 1 base from V and 2 bases from J, with 10 bases between. The CDR3 loop spans 15 amino acids. Germline assignment: CDR1 SGHRS and CDR2 YFSETQ. The CDR3 spells CASSLLGTTKNIQYF. In DNA, the CDR3 is TGCGCCAGCAGCTTGTTAGGGACCACCAAAAACATTCAGTACTTC.

This clone has just one count. The rearrangement uses TRBV6-4 and TRBJ1-2; D is uncertain. V lost 6 bases and J lost 0, with 8 bases in between. The germline CDR1 and CDR2 sequences are MRHNA and SNTAGT. This CDR3 comprises 13 residues. Here the CDR3 reads CASSPEANYGYTF. In DNA form, the CDR3 reads TGTGCCAGCAGCCCCGAAGCTAACTATGGCTACACCTTC.

The V gene is TRBV29-1, the J gene TRBJ1-5; a possible D gene is TRBD1 (5 bases). Germline V CDR1 and CDR2: SQVTM, ANQGSEA. V lost 5 bases and J 5 bases, leaving 13 bases between the germline ends. This CDR3 is built from 13 residues. DNA for the CDR3: TGCAGCGTTTCCGCGGACAATGATCAGCCCCAGCATTTT. Residues: CSVSADNDQPQHF.

The chain has TRBV7-3 and TRBJ2-7; 7 positions match TRBD1. The CDR3 runs to 13 residues. Trimming cost V 5 bases and J 3 bases; bases outside gene matches: 4. Germline V CDR1 and CDR2: SGHTA, FQGTGA. CDR3: CASSGNRGYEQYF. DNA of the CDR3: TGTGCCAGCAGCGGCAACAGGGGCTACGAGCAGTACTTC.

The chain couples TRBV6-2 or TRBV6-3 to TRBJ1-1; a possible D gene is TRBD1 (6 bases). CDR3 size: 13 residues. With 6 bases removed from V and 6 bases from J, the gap between germline ends came to 14 bases. Germline CDR1 and CDR2: MNHEY and SVGEGT. The CDR3 DNA reads as TGTGCCAGCAGCAGACAGGTCCTGGCTGAAGCTTTCTTT. This gives the protein CASSRQVLAEAFF.

The V and J genes are TRBV12-3 or TRBV12-4 and TRBJ2-1; 7 nucleotides agree with TRBD1. The CDR3 is 13 amino acids. J was trimmed by 5 bases and V by 3 bases; bases with no gene match: 1. CDR3 in amino acids: CASSFTGDNEQFF. CDR3 coding DNA: TGTGCCAGCAGTTTTACAGGGGACAATGAGCAGTTCTTC.

This clone was detected once. The genes are TRBV5-6 and TRBJ2-5; no clear D gene. CDR3 length: 15 amino acids. Deletions cut 3 bases from V and 1 base from J, with 13 bases between. Looked up from germline, CDR1 is SGHDT and CDR2 is YYEEEE. The chain's CDR3 is CASSSGPEGQETQYF. The CDR3 coding sequence is TGTGCCAGCAGCTCGGGCCCTGAAGGCCAAGAGACCCAGTACTTC.

V usage is TRBV6-5 and J usage is TRBJ2-7, with 8 bases lining up with TRBD2. Germline V lookup: CDR1 MNHEY, CDR2 SVGAGI. The ends lost 2 bases at V and 6 bases at J; junction bases unmatched: 12. This CDR3 is 16 amino acids long. The CDR3 sequence: CASSYIAGQSQPEQYF. As DNA, the CDR3 is TGTGCCAGCAGTTACATAGCGGGGCAATCTCAGCCCGAGCAGTACTTC.

V is TRBV11-2 and J is TRBJ2-1; 8 bases match TRBD1. The CDR3 runs 15 residues. Germline V CDR1 and CDR2: SGHAT, FQNNGV. After removal of 5 bases from V and 9 bases from J, the junction contained 12 bases not matched to a gene. The CDR3 region has the DNA TGTGCCAGCAGCACCGGACAGGGCTTTGCCCCTGAGCAGTTCTTC. Amino acids: CASSTGQGFAPEQFF.

V and J are TRBV6-5 and TRBJ1-4, with D possibly being TRBD1 (5 bases). CDR3 length: 12 amino acids. The germline gives CDR1 MNHEY, CDR2 SVGAGI. The V gene lost 8 bases and the J gene lost 8 bases, with 12 bases spanning the gap. The chain's CDR3 is CASYRQGEKLFF. The DNA of the CDR3 is TGTGCCAGCTACAGGCAGGGCGAAAAACTGTTTTTT.

The J gene is TRBJ1-6, the V gene TRBV11-2, with 7 bases aligning to TRBD1. V was clipped by 6 bases and J by 4 bases; unmatched bases: 6. Germline V gives CDR1 SGHAT, CDR2 FQNNGV. CDR3 size: 15 residues. The CDR3 loop is CASRPGTAYNSPLHF. As DNA, the CDR3 is TGTGCCAGCAGACCAGGGACAGCTTATAATTCACCCCTCCACTTT.

This clone has only a few counts. The chain recombines TRBV6-5 with TRBJ1-1, with unresolved D. This CDR3 is built from 13 residues. V lost 6 bases and J lost 7, with 15 bases in between. The germline V gene encodes CDR1 MNHEY and CDR2 SVGAGI. CDR3 amino acids: CASRRERGFEAFF. The DNA of the CDR3 is TGTGCCAGCAGGCGGGAACGAGGCTTTGAAGCTTTCTTT.

Concerning this clone itself: Other nucleotide sequences from this sample produce the same CDR3. The J gene is TRBJ2-1, the V gene TRBV5-1; D is undetermined. Germline loops: CDR1 SGHRS, CDR2 YFSETQ. Trimming removed 0 bases at V and 0 bases at J, with 4 bases between. This CDR3 comprises 14 residues. The CDR3 nucleotides are TGCGCCAGCAGCTTGGAGAGCTCCTACAATGAGCAGTTCTTC. It specifies CASSLESSYNEQFF.

The chain couples TRBV24-1 to TRBJ2-1; D is perhaps TRBD1 or TRBD2 (5 bases each). The V end was cut by 12 bases, the J end by 6 bases, with 8 bases between. Germline assignment: CDR1 KGHDR and CDR2 SFDVKD. The CDR3 length is 10 residues. The CDR3 reads CAPGRNEQFF. Written as DNA, the CDR3 is TGTGCCCCGGGGCGCAATGAGCAGTTCTTC.

In nucleotides, the CDR3 is TGCGCCAGCAGCTTCGACCTCACAGGGAATAACCAGTATAGCAATCAGCCCCAGCATTTT. Its translation is CASSFDLTGNNQYSNQPQHF. The J gene is TRBJ1-5, the V gene TRBV10-1; tentative D call: TRBD1 (6 bases). Germline values: CDR1 WNHNN, CDR2 SYGVQD (reference sequence). This CDR3 region has 20 residues. The V end lost 6 bases, the J end lost 0 bases, and 27 bases lay between the germline ends.